This T cell receptor beta chain was identified during a study of blood T cell repertoires in COVID-19. Turning to the study itself: Samples taken during acute and convalescent COVID-19 were collected in the United States, Italy and Spain. The analysed material was cDNA or gDNA that came from T cells, B-cell-depleted T cells, or PBMCs.

The CDR3 extends over 20 amino acids. The trim removed 5 bases at V and 3 bases at J, leaving 19 bases unmatched. Germline-derived CDR1 and CDR2 are MDHEN and SYDVKM. In the original analysis: Nucleated cell number was recorded as an estimate derived from reference gene primer amplification. Method: immunoSEQ multiplex PCR; TCRdb's copy keeps in-frame clones and lacks some. From that table come the V and J calls and clone size; the DNA was used to work out D and trimming. The repertoire consists of about 120,000 clones, with 88% occurring once and the leading ten covering around 0.81%. The chain recombines TRBV28 with TRBJ2-2, with 9 bases lining up with TRBD1. Sequenced input: peripheral blood. This sequence was found in a woman between 45 and 60 years old with active or convalescent COVID-19. The CDR3 loop is CASSPIRGITGQGDTGELFF. Here the CDR3 DNA reads TGTGCCAGCAGTCCAATTCGAGGGATAACGGGACAGGGAGACACCGGGGAGCTGTTTTTT. Filled out from reference TRBV28 and TRBJ2-2, the complete variable domain reads DVKVTQSSRYLVKRTGEKVFLECVQDMDHENMFWYRQDPGLGLRLIYFSYDVKMKEKGDIPEGYSVSREKKERFSLILESASTNQTSMYLCASSPIRGITGQGDTGELFFGEGSRLTVL.